This T cell receptor beta chain stems from a study of blood T cell repertoires in COVID-19. Study overall: Sites in the United States, Italy and Spain provided acute and convalescent COVID-19 samples. Nucleic acid was either cDNA or gDNA, and it came from T cells, B-cell-depleted T cells, or PBMCs.

As handled by the study authors: Amplification with reference gene primers provided the estimates of nucleated cell counts. Only in-frame clones appear in the TCRdb table, and some are missing; sequencing was by immunoSEQ multiplex PCR. Clone size and V and J calls were adopted from that table, with D and trimming inferred from the DNA. The sample has about 170,000 clones, about three quarters seen once. Trimming stripped 0 bases from V and 9 bases from J, with 9 bases between. The CDR3 length is 13 residues. From germline, CDR1 is SGDLS and CDR2 YYNGEE. Source material: peripheral blood. The receptor was isolated from a man aged 55 to 70 with acute or convalescent COVID-19. The V gene is TRBV9, the J gene TRBJ1-4; D not certain. The CDR3 protein is CASSVDPGKKLFF. CDR3 sequence (DNA): TGTGCCAGCAGCGTAGATCCGGGAAAAAAACTGTTTTTT.